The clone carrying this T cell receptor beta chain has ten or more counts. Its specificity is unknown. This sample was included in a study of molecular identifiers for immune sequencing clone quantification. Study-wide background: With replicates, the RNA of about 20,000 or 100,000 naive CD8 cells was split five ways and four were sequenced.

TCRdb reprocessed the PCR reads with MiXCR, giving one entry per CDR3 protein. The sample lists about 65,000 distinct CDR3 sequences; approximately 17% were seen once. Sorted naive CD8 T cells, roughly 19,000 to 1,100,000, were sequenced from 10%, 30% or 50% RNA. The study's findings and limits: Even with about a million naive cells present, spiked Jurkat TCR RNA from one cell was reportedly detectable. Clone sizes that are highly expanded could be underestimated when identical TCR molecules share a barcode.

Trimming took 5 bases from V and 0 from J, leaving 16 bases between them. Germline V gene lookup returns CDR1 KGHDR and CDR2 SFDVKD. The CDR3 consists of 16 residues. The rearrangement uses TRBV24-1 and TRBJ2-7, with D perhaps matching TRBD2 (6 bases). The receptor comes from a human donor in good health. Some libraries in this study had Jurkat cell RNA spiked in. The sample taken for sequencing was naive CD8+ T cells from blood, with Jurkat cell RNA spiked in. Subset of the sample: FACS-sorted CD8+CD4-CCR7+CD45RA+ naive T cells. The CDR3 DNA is TGTGCCACCAGTGGCGGGTTAGCGGATAACTCCTACGAGCAGTACTTC. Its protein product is CATSGGLADNSYEQYF.